This T cell receptor beta chain stems from a study of early T cells in non-severe SARS-CoV-2 infection. The J segment lost 4 bases and the V segment lost 2 bases, leaving 5 bases of the junction unmatched. This CDR3 has 13 amino acids. CDR1 is DFQATT, CDR2 SNEGSKA, per germline (reference sequence). One entry per CDR3 protein results from TCRdb running MiXCR on the 5' RACE reads. The table records over 35,000 distinct CDR3 sequences, about 5.9% of them present only once. This chain uses TRBV20-1 with TRBJ2-7; TRBD1 aligns across 7 bases. This material consisted of whole blood, taken at baseline. This clonotype originated in an adult who was a healthcare worker with PCR-confirmed SARS-CoV-2 infection or an uninfected control (not recorded which). The CDR3 protein is CSARRGPKYEQYF. In nucleotides, the CDR3 is TGCAGTGCTAGAAGGGGGCCGAAATACGAGCAGTACTTC.